This T cell receptor (beta chain) was identified in a study of blood T cells in healthy people across ages. Broader study findings: A roughly linear age-dependent decrease characterized TCR beta diversity per million T cells. Estimates drawn from one million T cells were deemed to understate diversity. CMV status of donors was unknown, possibly confounding expanded clonotype changes. Reliance upon unsorted PBMCs precluded definitive naive versus antigen-experienced comparison.

This clonotype was recorded a few times. Its antigen remains unknown. Germline lookup yields CDR1 SGHAT and CDR2 FQNNGV. V shed 1 base, J shed 5 bases, and the junction held 8 bases outside the gene matches. The CDR3 sequence is 16 residues long. For the second PCR, which ran for about 6 to 11 cycles, a sample-barcoded 5' primer and a J-beta primer mix were used. TCRdb reprocessed the 5' RACE reads via MiXCR and lists one record per CDR3 protein. The table shows under 950,000 distinct CDR3 sequences, with about a fifth occurring only once. V and J are TRBV11-2 and TRBJ1-2; 9 bases are a match to TRBD1. This TCR derives from a man between 65 and 85 years old in good health. The sequenced sample consisted of blood. CDR3 sequence: CASSLAGTGGAYGYTF. CDR3 in DNA: TGTGCCAGCAGCTTAGCGGGCACAGGGGGCGCTTATGGCTACACCTTC. Drawing the rest from reference TRBV11-2 and TRBJ1-2, the complete variable domain is EAGVAQSPRYKIIEKRQSVAFWCNPISGHATLYWYQQILGQGPKLLIQFQNNGVVDDSQLPKDRFSAERLKGVDSTLKIQPAKLEDSAVYLCASSLAGTGGAYGYTFGSGTRLTVV.